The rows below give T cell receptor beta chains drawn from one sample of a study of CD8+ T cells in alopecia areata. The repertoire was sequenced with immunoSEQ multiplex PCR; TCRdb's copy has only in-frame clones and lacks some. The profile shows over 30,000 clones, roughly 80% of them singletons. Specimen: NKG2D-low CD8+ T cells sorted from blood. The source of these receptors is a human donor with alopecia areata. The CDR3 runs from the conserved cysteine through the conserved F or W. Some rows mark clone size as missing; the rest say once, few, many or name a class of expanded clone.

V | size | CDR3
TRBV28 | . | CASSLISVQYF
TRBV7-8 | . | CASSYGLGEPQHF
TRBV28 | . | CASSFWAEAFF
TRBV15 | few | CATSSIAGYNEQFF
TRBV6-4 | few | CASSDGTSADTQYF
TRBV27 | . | CASSSRDRATYEQYF
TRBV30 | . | CAWSVTDVFF
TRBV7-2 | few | CASSLSVEQFF
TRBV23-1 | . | CASSQSGLAANTGELFF
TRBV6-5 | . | CASSDQGYEQFF
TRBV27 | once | CASSQGQGLYDEQYF
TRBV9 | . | CASSAGLGTGELFF
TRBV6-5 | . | CASSYSSLGAVYEQYF
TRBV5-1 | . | CASSSGLAGNTDTQYF
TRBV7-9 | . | CASWRRDFDEQYF
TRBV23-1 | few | CASRTYEQYF
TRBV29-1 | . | CSADVGYEQYF
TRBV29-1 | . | CSVVFQPQHF
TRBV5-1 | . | CASSLDWELFF
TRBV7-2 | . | CASSPGTAWGEQYF
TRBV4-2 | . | CASSQVSGGEGETQYF
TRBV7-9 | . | CASSLGTVSTDTQYF
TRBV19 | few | CASSPAPGGPYNEQFF
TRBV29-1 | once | CSVETFGRETGELFF
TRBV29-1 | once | CSVEIPGRASYEQYF
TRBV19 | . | CASSMTASFSSYNEQFF
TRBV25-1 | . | CASSEANTGELFF
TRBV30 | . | CAWSVGGSYEQYF
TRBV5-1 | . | CASSLEGAKETQYF
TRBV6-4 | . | CASSYTLGQGRETQYF
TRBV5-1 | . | CASSPGQGPDTQYF
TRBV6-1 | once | CASNRDKPYEQYF
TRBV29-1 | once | CSVRLLANEKLFF
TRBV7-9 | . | CASSSGSNTEAFF
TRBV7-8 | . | CASSTRGSSPSYEQYF
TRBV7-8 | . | CASIPEAGNEQFF
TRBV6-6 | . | CASSPGIWETQYF
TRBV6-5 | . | CASSYSTGGAYEQYF
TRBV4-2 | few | CASSQLAGDTGELFF
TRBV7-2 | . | CASSFLAGGGYNEQFF
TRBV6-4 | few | CASSASGEGHGYTF
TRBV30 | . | CAWNEGGEDTEAFF
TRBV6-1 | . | CASSQTGTGADTQYF
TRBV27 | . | CASSLLPPGANVLTF
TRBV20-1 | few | CSSGGGYTF
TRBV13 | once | CASSLYSRTEAFF
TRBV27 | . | CASSLMTGANTGELFF
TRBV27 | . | CASSFGRGTYEQYF
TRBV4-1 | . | CASSQSHGAGVELFF
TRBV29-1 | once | CSVDGTSGRVQYF
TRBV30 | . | CAWGPSNTEAFF
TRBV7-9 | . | CASISKRDREDF